These 10 T cell receptor beta chains were sequenced from one sample in a study of T cells after yellow fever vaccination. TCRdb fed the 5' RACE reads into MiXCR, producing one record per CDR3 protein. The sample lists about 310,000 distinct CDR3 sequences, around 4% seen once, with 23% in the top ten. This sample comprised PBMCs, obtained on the day of the yellow fever booster vaccination. These receptors originate from a young man who received the YFV17D yellow fever vaccine.

Only a few counts were recorded for this clonotype. The gene calls are TRBV10-3 and TRBJ1-5; D may be TRBD1 (6 bases). Germline V gene lookup returns CDR1 ENHRY and CDR2 SYGVKD. V gave up 2 bases and J gave up 5 bases, with 7 bases separating them. The CDR3 runs to 13 residues. This chain's CDR3 is CAISEAGDQPQHF. CDR3 nucleotides: TGTGCCATCAGTGAGGCAGGGGATCAGCCCCAGCATTTT.

The rearrangement uses TRBV6-5 and TRBJ2-1; 8 bases are shared with TRBD2. Germline V CDR1 and CDR2: MNHEY, SVGAGI. With V trimmed by 7 bases and J by 9 bases, 11 bases remained unmatched. The CDR3 consists of 14 residues. The CDR3 nucleotides are TGTGCCAGCATCAACCCCGGGGGGGCGGGTGAGCAGTTCTTC. It codes for CASINPGGAGEQFF.

The table lists this clonotype with many counts. CDR3 loop: CASRSLKGGRGEAFF. The CDR3 DNA reads TGTGCCAGCAGAAGTCTTAAGGGGGGGCGCGGGGAAGCTTTCTTT. The chain links TRBV28 to TRBJ1-1; TRBD1 might be the D (6 bases). The V gene's germline CDR1 is MDHEN and CDR2 SYDVKM. V lost 6 bases to trimming and J lost 8 bases, with 22 bases between them. This CDR3 comprises 15 residues.

This clonotype was seen at least ten times. CDR3 residues: CASSSVLSSYNSPLHF. The CDR3 nucleotides are TGCGCCAGCAGCTCCGTTCTCAGCTCCTATAATTCACCCCTCCACTTT. V usage is TRBV5-1 and J usage is TRBJ1-6; D remains unclear. Germline loops: CDR1 SGHRS, CDR2 YFSETQ. The CDR3 length is 16 residues. The V and J ends lost 3 bases and 0 bases respectively, with 10 bases between them. The full variable domain, completed using reference TRBV5-1 and TRBJ1-6, is KAGVTQTPRYLIKTRGQQVTLSCSPISGHRSVSWYQQTPGQGLQFLFEYFSETQRNKGNFPGRFSGRQFSNSRSEMNVSTLELGDSALYLCASSSVLSSYNSPLHFGNGTRLTVT.

This clonotype has ten or more counts. This chain connects TRBV18 to TRBJ2-2; 8 bases agree with TRBD1. Per germline, CDR1 KGHSH and CDR2 LQKENI. V dropped 6 bases and J dropped 6; count of bases not matched to a gene: 6. The CDR3 has 14 amino acids. CDR3 sequence reads: CASSEGQGAGELFF. Written as DNA, the CDR3 is TGTGCCAGCTCGGAAGGACAGGGCGCCGGGGAGCTGTTTTTT.

The chain recombines TRBV7-3 with TRBJ1-6; 7 bases are shared with TRBD1. J was trimmed by 9 bases and V by 5 bases; bases with no gene match: 10. The CDR3 has 15 residues. Germline CDR1 is SGHTA and CDR2 is FQGTGA. The CDR3 region has the DNA TGTGCCAGCAGCCAAATGGCAGGGGGTGGTTCACCCCTCCACTTT. Translation gives CASSQMAGGGSPLHF.

This clonotype was observed at least ten times. The genes are TRBV7-9 and TRBJ2-3; D may be TRBD1 (5 bases). The CDR3 totals 14 residues. Germline V gene sequence: CDR1 SEHNR, CDR2 FQNEAQ (reference sequence). V shed 3 bases and J shed 0 bases, with 7 bases lying between them. In DNA form, the CDR3 reads TGTGCCAGCAGCTTTGACAGAAGCACAGATACGCAGTATTTT. It encodes CASSFDRSTDTQYF.

In its sample, this clonotype was seen a few times. This sequence joins TRBV2 and TRBJ1-5, with unresolved D. This CDR3 has 12 residues. The V gene lost 7 bases and the J gene lost 4 bases, with 8 bases spanning the gap. Germline V gene lookup returns CDR1 SNHLY and CDR2 FYNNEI. The CDR3 sequence: CASNRENQPQHF. Here the CDR3 DNA reads TGTGCCAGCAATCGTGAGAATCAGCCCCAGCATTTT.

This clonotype has ten or more counts. The genes are TRBV27 and TRBJ1-6; no firm D call. The V gene's germline CDR1 is MNHEY and CDR2 SMNVEV (reference sequence). The CDR3 is made up of 13 amino acids. Trimming stripped 2 bases from V and 6 bases from J, with 5 bases between. CDR3 DNA sequence: TGTGCCAGCAGTTTAGGGGTTAATTCACCCCTCCACTTT. Translated, it gives CASSLGVNSPLHF.

The V and J genes are TRBV12-3 or TRBV12-4 and TRBJ2-2; D perhaps matches TRBD1 (6 bases). V lost 7 bases and J lost 3, with 12 bases in between. This CDR3 has 14 amino acids. The CDR3, as DNA: TGTGCCAGCAACCCCACAGGGTACACCGGGGAGCTGTTTTTT. It translates to CASNPTGYTGELFF.